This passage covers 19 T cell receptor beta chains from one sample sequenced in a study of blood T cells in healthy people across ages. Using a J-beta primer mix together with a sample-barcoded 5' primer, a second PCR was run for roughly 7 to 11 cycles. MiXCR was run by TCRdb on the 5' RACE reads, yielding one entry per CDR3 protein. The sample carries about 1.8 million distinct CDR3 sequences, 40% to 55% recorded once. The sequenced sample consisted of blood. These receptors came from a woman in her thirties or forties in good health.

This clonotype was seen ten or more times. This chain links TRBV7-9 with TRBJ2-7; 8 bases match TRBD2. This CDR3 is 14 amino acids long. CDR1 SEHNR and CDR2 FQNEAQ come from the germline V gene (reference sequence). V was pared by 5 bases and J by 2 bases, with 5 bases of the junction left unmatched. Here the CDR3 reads CASSLLAGPYEQYF. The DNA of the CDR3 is TGTGCCAGCAGCCTCCTAGCGGGCCCCTACGAGCAGTACTTC.

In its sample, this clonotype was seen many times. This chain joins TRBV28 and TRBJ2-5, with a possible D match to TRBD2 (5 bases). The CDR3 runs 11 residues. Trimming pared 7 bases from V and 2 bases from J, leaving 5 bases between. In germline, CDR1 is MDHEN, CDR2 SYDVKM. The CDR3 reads CASTGQETQYF. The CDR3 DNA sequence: TGTGCCAGCACGGGGCAAGAGACCCAGTACTTC.

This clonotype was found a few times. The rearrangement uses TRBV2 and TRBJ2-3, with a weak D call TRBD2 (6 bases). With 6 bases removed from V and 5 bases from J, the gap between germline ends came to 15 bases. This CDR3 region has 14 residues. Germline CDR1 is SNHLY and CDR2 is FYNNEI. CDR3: CASSPPGLQDTQYF. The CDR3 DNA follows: TGTGCCAGCAGCCCCCCGGGACTCCAAGATACGCAGTATTTT.

CDR3 nucleotide sequence: TGTGCCCAAACCCAGGGGTCGTCCAATGAGCAGTTCTTC. Its translation is CAQTQGSSNEQFF. This chain connects TRBV2 to TRBJ2-1; D possibly corresponds to TRBD1 (6 bases). Germline lookup yields CDR1 SNHLY and CDR2 FYNNEI. The germline V and J ends were trimmed by 11 bases and 6 bases, with 17 bases remaining between them. This CDR3 is built from 13 residues.

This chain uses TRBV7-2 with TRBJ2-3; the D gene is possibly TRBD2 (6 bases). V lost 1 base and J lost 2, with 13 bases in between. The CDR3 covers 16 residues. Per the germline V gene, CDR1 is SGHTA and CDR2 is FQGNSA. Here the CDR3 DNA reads TGTGCCAGCAGCTTAGTAAGGGACTCAATCACAGATACGCAGTATTTT. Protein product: CASSLVRDSITDTQYF.

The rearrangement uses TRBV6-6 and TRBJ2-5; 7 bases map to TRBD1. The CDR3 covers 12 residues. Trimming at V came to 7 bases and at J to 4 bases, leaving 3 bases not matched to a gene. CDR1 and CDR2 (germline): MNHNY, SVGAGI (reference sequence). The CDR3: CASKGAVETQYF. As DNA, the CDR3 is TGTGCCAGCAAGGGGGCCGTAGAGACCCAGTACTTC.

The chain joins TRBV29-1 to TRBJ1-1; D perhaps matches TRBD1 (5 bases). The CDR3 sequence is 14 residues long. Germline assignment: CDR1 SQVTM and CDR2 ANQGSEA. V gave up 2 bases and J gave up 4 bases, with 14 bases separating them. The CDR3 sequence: CSVEPGYGGTEAFF. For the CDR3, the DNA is TGCAGCGTTGAACCAGGGTACGGGGGCACTGAAGCTTTCTTT.

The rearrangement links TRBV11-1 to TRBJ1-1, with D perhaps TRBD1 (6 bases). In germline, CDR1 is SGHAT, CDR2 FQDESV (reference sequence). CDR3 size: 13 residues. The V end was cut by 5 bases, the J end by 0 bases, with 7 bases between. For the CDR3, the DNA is TGTGCCAGCAGCAAGGGGGTGAACACTGAAGCTTTCTTT. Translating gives CASSKGVNTEAFF.

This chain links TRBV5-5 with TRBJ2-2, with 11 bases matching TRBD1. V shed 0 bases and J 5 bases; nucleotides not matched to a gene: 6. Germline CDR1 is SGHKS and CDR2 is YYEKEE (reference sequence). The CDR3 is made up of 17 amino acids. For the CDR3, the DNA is TGTGCCAGCAGCTTGGTCTTCGGACAGGGGGCAACCGGGGAGCTGTTTTTT. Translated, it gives CASSLVFGQGATGELFF.

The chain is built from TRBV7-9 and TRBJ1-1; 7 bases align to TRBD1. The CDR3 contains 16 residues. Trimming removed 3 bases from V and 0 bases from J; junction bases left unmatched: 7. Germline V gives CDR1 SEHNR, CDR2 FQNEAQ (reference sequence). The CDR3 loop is CASSFPGQSMNTEAFF. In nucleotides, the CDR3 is TGTGCCAGCAGCTTTCCGGGACAGTCAATGAACACTGAAGCTTTCTTT.

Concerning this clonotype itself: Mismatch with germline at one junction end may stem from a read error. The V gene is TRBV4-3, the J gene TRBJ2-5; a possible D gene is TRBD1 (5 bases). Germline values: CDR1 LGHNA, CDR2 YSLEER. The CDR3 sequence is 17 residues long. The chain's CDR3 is CTSSQDLGQGRQETQYF. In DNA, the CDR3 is TGCACCAGCAGCCAAGATTTGGGGCAGGGAAGGCAGGAGACCCAGTACTTC.

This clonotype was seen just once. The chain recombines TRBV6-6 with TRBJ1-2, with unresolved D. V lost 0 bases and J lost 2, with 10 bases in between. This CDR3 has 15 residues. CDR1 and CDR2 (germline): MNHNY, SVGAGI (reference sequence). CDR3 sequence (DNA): TGTGCCAGCAGTTACTCGGAAGGTCTCAACTATGGCTACACCTTC. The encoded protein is CASSYSEGLNYGYTF.

CDR3 protein: CASSYPGAYNEQFF. The CDR3 bases are TGTGCCAGCAGTTACCCGGGTGCCTACAATGAGCAGTTCTTC. The rearrangement joins TRBV6-2 or TRBV6-3 to TRBJ2-1; D is uncertain. Germline CDR1 reads MNHEY; CDR2 reads SVGEGT. V was clipped by 2 bases and J by 2 bases, with 7 bases between them. CDR3 length: 14 amino acids.

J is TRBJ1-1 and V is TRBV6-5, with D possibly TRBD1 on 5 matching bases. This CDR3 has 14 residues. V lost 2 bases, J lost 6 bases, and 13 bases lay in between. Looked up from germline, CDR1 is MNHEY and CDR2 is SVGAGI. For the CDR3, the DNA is TGTGCCAGCAGTTACGGGGGAGTAGGGGCTGAAGCTTTCTTT. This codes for CASSYGGVGAEAFF.

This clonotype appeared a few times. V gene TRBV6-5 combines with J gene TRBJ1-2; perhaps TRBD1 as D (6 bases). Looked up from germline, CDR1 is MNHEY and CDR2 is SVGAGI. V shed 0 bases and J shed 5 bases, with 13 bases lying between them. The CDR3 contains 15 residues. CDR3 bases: TGTGCCAGCAGTTACTCAGGACAGCGAGGTTATGGCTACACCTTC. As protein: CASSYSGQRGYGYTF.

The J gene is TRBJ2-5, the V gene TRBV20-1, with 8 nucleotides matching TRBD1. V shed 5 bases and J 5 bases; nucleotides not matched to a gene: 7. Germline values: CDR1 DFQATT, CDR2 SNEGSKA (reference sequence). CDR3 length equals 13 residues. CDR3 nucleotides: TGCAGTGCTGGACAGGGCAGAAAGGAGACCCAGTACTTC. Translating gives CSAGQGRKETQYF.

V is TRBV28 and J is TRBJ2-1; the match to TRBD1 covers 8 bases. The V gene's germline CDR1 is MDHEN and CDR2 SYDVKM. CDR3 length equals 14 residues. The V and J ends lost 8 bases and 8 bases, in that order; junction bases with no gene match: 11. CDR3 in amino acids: CASLRQGTLDEQFF. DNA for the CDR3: TGTGCCAGCCTCCGACAGGGGACGTTGGATGAGCAGTTCTTC.

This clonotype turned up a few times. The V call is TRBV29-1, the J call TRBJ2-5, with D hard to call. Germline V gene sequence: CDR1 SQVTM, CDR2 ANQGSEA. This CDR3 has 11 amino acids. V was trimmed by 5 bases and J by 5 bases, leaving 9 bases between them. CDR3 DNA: TGCAGCGTTCTCTTCGGGGAGACCCAGTACTTC. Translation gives CSVLFGETQYF.

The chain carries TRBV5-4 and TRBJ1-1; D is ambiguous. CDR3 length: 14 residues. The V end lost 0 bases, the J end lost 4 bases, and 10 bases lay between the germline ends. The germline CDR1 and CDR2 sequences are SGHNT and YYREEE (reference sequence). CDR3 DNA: TGTGCCAGCAGCTTGGGCTACAGCTCCACTGAAGCTTTCTTT. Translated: CASSLGYSSTEAFF.